The rows below give T cell receptor beta chains drawn from one sample of a study of identical twins. TCRdb redid the calling of the 5' RACE reads with MiXCR, one entry per CDR3 protein. The sample lists some 300,000 distinct CDR3 sequences, 9% to 15% occurring once. These data also featured in a second study, about yellow fever vaccine responses in identical twins.

The sequenced sample consisted of CD8+ T cells sorted from blood. The receptors shown here come from a woman aged 18-30 years in good health. The CDR3 runs from the conserved cysteine through the conserved F or W. Fields, in order: J gene, D gene, clone size, V gene, CDR3 protein, CDR3 DNA. A D gene is named only where the DNA matches it firmly. Not all rows give a size; the values are once, few, many and, for expanded clones, a class.

TRBJ2-5 | TRBD2 | . | TRBV6-2/TRBV6-3 | CASNYPLRSLEPSGVQETQYF | TGTGCCAGCAACTACCCCCTTAGGTCCCTAGAACCTAGCGGGGTCCAAGAGACCCAGTACTTC
TRBJ1-2 | TRBD1 | few | TRBV12-3/TRBV12-4 | CASSRTGWDPNGYTF | TGTGCCAGCAGCCGGACAGGGTGGGATCCGAATGGCTACACCTTC
TRBJ2-7 | TRBD2 | many | TRBV5-1 | CASSSIGTSGSLDEQYF | TGCGCCAGCAGCTCGATCGGGACTAGCGGGAGCTTGGACGAGCAGTACTTC
TRBJ1-5 | TRBD1 | . | TRBV2 | CASSELGQGNQPQHF | TGTGCCAGCAGTGAACTCGGACAGGGGAATCAGCCCCAGCATTTT
TRBJ1-1 | . | few | TRBV5-1 | CASSLVRVSADTEAFF | TGCGCCAGCAGCTTGGTACGGGTGTCCGCGGACACTGAAGCTTTCTTT
TRBJ2-2 | . | . | TRBV28 | CASSLWSQGSGELFF | TGTGCCAGCAGTTTATGGTCACAGGGTTCCGGGGAGCTGTTTTTT
TRBJ2-1 | . | . | TRBV12-3/TRBV12-4 | CASSPTSHVNEQFF | TGTGCCAGCAGCCCCACGTCCCACGTCAATGAGCAGTTCTTC
TRBJ2-3 | . | many | TRBV11-2 | CASRLWDSGGGDTQYF | TGTGCCAGCAGGCTGTGGGATAGCGGCGGAGGAGATACGCAGTATTTT
TRBJ2-3 | TRBD1 | few | TRBV2 | CASRPIRDSSTDTQYF | TGTGCCAGCAGGCCCATCCGGGACAGCAGCACAGATACGCAGTATTTT
TRBJ2-7 | TRBD1 | . | TRBV2 | CASSFGGQGLYEQYF | TGTGCCAGCAGTTTTGGAGGACAGGGGCTCTACGAGCAGTACTTC
TRBJ1-2 | . | few | TRBV20-1 | CSAGQNYGYTF | TGCAGTGCTGGACAGAACTATGGCTACACCTTC
TRBJ2-1 | TRBD2 | few | TRBV15 | CATSRDLASGVNEQFF | TGTGCCACCAGCAGAGACTTGGCTAGCGGGGTAAATGAGCAGTTCTTC
TRBJ1-2 | . | few | TRBV9 | CASSVATGAGYGYTF | TGTGCCAGCAGCGTAGCTACGGGGGCTGGGTATGGCTACACCTTC
TRBJ2-1 | TRBD2 | . | TRBV5-1 | CASSFRTSGNNEQFF | TGCGCCAGCAGCTTTCGGACTAGCGGCAACAATGAGCAGTTCTTC
TRBJ2-5 | . | many | TRBV11-2 | CASSPLGGLLQETQYF | TGTGCCAGCAGCCCCCTGGGGGGACTCCTCCAAGAGACCCAGTACTTC
TRBJ2-2 | TRBD2 | . | TRBV9 | CASSGGRTNSGSFYTGELFF | TGTGCCAGCAGCGGAGGCCGCACGAATAGCGGGAGCTTCTACACCGGGGAGCTGTTTTTT
TRBJ2-1 | . | few | TRBV7-9 | CASSLDPRVVFF | TGTGCCAGCAGCTTAGACCCCAGGGTGGTGTTCTTC
TRBJ2-7 | TRBD2 | few | TRBV6-1 | CASTRGRAVDEQYF | TGTGCCAGCACCCGTGGGAGGGCCGTAGACGAGCAGTACTTC
TRBJ2-7 | TRBD1 | many | TRBV29-1 | CSVEDGTGEEQYF | TGCAGCGTTGAAGATGGCACAGGGGAAGAGCAGTACTTC
TRBJ2-3 | TRBD1 | many | TRBV28 | CASSRQGRTDTQYF | TGTGCCAGCAGCCGACAGGGCCGCACAGATACGCAGTATTTT
TRBJ1-6 | . | . | TRBV20-1 | CSATTGPENSPLHF | TGCAGTGCTACTACGGGACCGGAGAATTCACCCCTCCACTTT
TRBJ2-7 | TRBD2 | . | TRBV7-7 | CASSSGTSGSYKQYF | TGTGCCAGCAGTTCCGGGACTAGCGGATCCTACAAGCAGTACTTC
TRBJ1-1 | . | few | TRBV6-5 | CASSYSSLEEGRNTEAFF | TGTGCCAGCAGTTACTCATCGTTGGAGGAAGGGAGGAACACTGAAGCTTTCTTT
TRBJ2-1 | . | few | TRBV2 | CATDPSSYNEQFF | TGTGCCACCGACCCGAGCTCCTACAATGAGCAGTTCTTC